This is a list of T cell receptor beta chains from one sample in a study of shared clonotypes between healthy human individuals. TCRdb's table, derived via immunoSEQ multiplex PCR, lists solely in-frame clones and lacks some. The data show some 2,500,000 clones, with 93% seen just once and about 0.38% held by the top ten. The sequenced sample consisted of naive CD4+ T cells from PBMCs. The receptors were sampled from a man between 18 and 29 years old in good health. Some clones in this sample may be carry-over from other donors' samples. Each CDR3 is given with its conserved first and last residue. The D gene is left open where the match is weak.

CDR3 protein: CASSWRADTQYF
CDR3 DNA: TGCGCCAGCAGCTGGCGAGCAGATACGCAGTATTTT
D gene: NA
CDR3 length: 12
V gene: TRBV5-1
J gene: TRBJ2-3

CDR3 protein: CASLAGGSDTQYF
CDR3 DNA: TGCGCCAGCTTAGCGGGAGGGTCAGATACGCAGTATTTT
D gene: TRBD2
CDR3 length: 13
V gene: TRBV10-2
J gene: TRBJ2-3

CDR3 protein: CASTLTGNTGELFF
CDR3 DNA: TGCGCCAGCACCTTGACAGGGAACACCGGGGAGCTGTTTTTT
D gene: NA
CDR3 length: 14
V gene: TRBV5-1
J gene: TRBJ2-2

CDR3 protein: CSGGNQPQHF
CDR3 DNA: TGTTCGGGGGGCAATCAGCCCCAGCATTTT
D gene: NA
CDR3 length: 10
V gene: TRBV6-6
J gene: TRBJ1-5

CDR3 protein: CASSFGADRGPFHQFF
CDR3 DNA: TGTGCCAGCAGTTTTGGGGCGGACAGGGGGCCCTTTCACCAGTTCTTC
D gene: TRBD1
CDR3 length: 16
V gene: TRBV28
J gene: TRBJ2-1

CDR3 protein: CASSKEGGANTGELFF
CDR3 DNA: TGTGCCAGCAGTAAAGAGGGGGGCGCGAACACCGGGGAGCTGTTTTTT
D gene: NA
CDR3 length: 16
V gene: TRBV2
J gene: TRBJ2-2

CDR3 protein: CAWRTRGETQYF
CDR3 DNA: TGTGCCTGGAGAACCCGGGGAGAGACCCAGTACTTC
D gene: NA
CDR3 length: 12
V gene: TRBV30
J gene: TRBJ2-5

CDR3 protein: CASSYTSGRGTDTQYF
CDR3 DNA: TGTGCCAGCAGCTACACTAGCGGGAGGGGTACAGATACGCAGTATTTT
D gene: TRBD2
CDR3 length: 16
V gene: TRBV4-2
J gene: TRBJ2-3

CDR3 protein: CASSQDGGQGGRTQYF
CDR3 DNA: TGCGCCAGCAGCCAAGATGGAGGACAGGGAGGTAGAACCCAGTACTTC
D gene: TRBD1
CDR3 length: 16
V gene: TRBV4-1
J gene: TRBJ2-5

CDR3 protein: CASSLAVSVLEVQYF
CDR3 DNA: TGCGCCAGCAGCTTGGCGGTGTCAGTTCTAGAGGTGCAGTACTTC
D gene: NA
CDR3 length: 15
V gene: TRBV5-1
J gene: TRBJ2-7

CDR3 protein: CASSGQAGNTIYF
CDR3 DNA: TGTGCCAGCAGTGGACAGGCTGGAAACACCATATATTTT
D gene: NA
CDR3 length: 13
V gene: TRBV2
J gene: TRBJ1-3

CDR3 protein: CASSQVAGVGYNEQFF
CDR3 DNA: TGTGCCAGCAGCCAAGTGGCGGGAGTCGGTTACAATGAGCAGTTCTTC
D gene: TRBD2
CDR3 length: 16
V gene: TRBV4-2
J gene: TRBJ2-1

CDR3 protein: CASSPGYSNQPQHF
CDR3 DNA: TGCGCCAGCAGCCCCGGCTATAGCAATCAGCCCCAGCATTTT
D gene: NA
CDR3 length: 14
V gene: TRBV5-1
J gene: TRBJ1-5

CDR3 protein: CASSSRDRAYEQYF
CDR3 DNA: TGTGCCAGCAGTTCCCGGGACCGTGCCTACGAGCAGTACTTC
D gene: NA
CDR3 length: 14
V gene: TRBV27
J gene: TRBJ2-7